The 11 T cell receptor beta chains below were found in one sample sequenced in a study of T cell repertoires in cytomegalovirus infection. Their antigen targets remain unknown. A single record per CDR3 protein comes from TCRdb applying MiXCR to the reads. Of about 890,000 distinct CDR3 sequences listed, approximately 31% are singletons. Sequences were derived from cultured CD8+ T cells from PBMCs, sampled from culture after CMV antigen stimulation. These receptors all come from a human donor in good health (CMV status not recorded). Some clones in this sample may be carry-over from other donors' samples.

This clonotype was counted a few times. The V and J genes are TRBV14 and TRBJ1-2; D call uncertain. Trimming removed 4 bases from V and 4 bases from J, with 13 bases in between. The V gene's germline CDR1 is SGHDN and CDR2 FVKESK. This CDR3 is built from 14 residues. The DNA of the CDR3 is TGTGCCAGCAGCCCTGGGAGTACGGCCTATGGCTACACCTTC. It encodes CASSPGSTAYGYTF.

This chain links TRBV19 with TRBJ2-2, with a possible D match to TRBD1 (6 bases). In germline, CDR1 is LNHDA, CDR2 SQIVND (reference sequence). Between the trimmed V and J ends, which lost 7 bases and 5 bases, there was a span of 11 bases. The CDR3 runs 13 residues. The CDR3 spells CASTHRVTGELFF. DNA for the CDR3: TGTGCCAGTACCCACAGGGTAACCGGGGAGCTGTTTTTT.

The chain uses TRBV11-1 and TRBJ2-7; 14 nucleotides match TRBD2. V dropped 5 bases and J dropped 5; count of bases not matched to a gene: 14. Germline loops: CDR1 SGHAT, CDR2 FQDESV (reference sequence). This CDR3 has 18 residues. The CDR3 region is CASSPPGLAGGPPDEQYF. The CDR3 DNA reads TGTGCCAGCAGCCCCCCTGGACTAGCGGGGGGCCCTCCAGACGAGCAGTACTTC. The whole variable domain, remainder taken from reference TRBV11-1 and TRBJ2-7, is EAEVAQSPRYKITEKSQAVAFWCDPISGHATLYWYRQILGQGPELLVQFQDESVVDDSQLPKDRFSAERLKGVDSTLKIQPAELGDSAMYLCASSPPGLAGGPPDEQYFGPGTRLTVT.

This clonotype was seen at least ten times. The chain has TRBV7-8 and TRBJ1-1; D possibly corresponds to TRBD1 (5 bases). Trimming shortened V by 7 bases and J by 0 bases, and 15 bases separated the two germline ends. Germline values: CDR1 SGHVS, CDR2 FQNEAQ. This CDR3 spans 15 amino acids. CDR3 in DNA: TGTGCCAGCACCGCCGGGGGATGGGTGAACACTGAAGCTTTCTTT. Its translation is CASTAGGWVNTEAFF.

This clonotype occurred a few times. The chain employs TRBV5-6 and TRBJ2-7; D ambiguous. V was cut by 1 base and J by 7 bases, with 9 bases left in between. Germline V CDR1 and CDR2: SGHDT, YYEEEE. The CDR3 covers 12 residues. CDR3 sequence: CASSLYAAEQYV. CDR3 nucleotide sequence: TGTGCCAGCAGCTTGTATGCGGCTGAGCAGTACGTC.

Concerning this clonotype: A much bigger clone sits one base away, suggesting this may be a read error. The chain combines TRBV7-9 with TRBJ1-5; D ambiguous. CDR3 length: 14 amino acids. The germline gives CDR1 SEHNR, CDR2 FQNEAQ (reference sequence). The CDR3 DNA reads TGTGTCAGCAGCTTAGCGGTAGGGAGTCAGCCCCAGCATTTT. Protein product: CVSSLAVGSQPQHF.

In its sample, this clonotype was seen a few times. V is TRBV4-3 and J is TRBJ2-5; D is ambiguous. Germline-derived CDR1 and CDR2 are LGHNA and YSLEER. V lost 0 bases, J lost 5 bases, and 10 bases lay in between. The CDR3 sequence is 14 residues long. Here the CDR3 DNA reads TGCGCCAGCAGCCAAGACCTAAACGGGGAGACCCAGTACTTC. It yields the protein CASSQDLNGETQYF.

This clonotype turned up a few times. CDR3 DNA sequence: TGTGCCAGTAGAGGAGAGCACTATAGCAATCAGCCCCAGCATTTT. This translates into CASRGEHYSNQPQHF. V and J are TRBV19 and TRBJ1-5; D is unclear. CDR1 LNHDA and CDR2 SQIVND come from the germline V gene (reference sequence). Trimming stripped 6 bases from V and 0 bases from J, with 12 bases between. The CDR3 is 15 amino acids.

The V call is TRBV27, the J call TRBJ2-5; 10 nucleotides agree with TRBD2. V lost 5 bases and J lost 5; bases outside the gene matches: 11. CDR1 and CDR2 (germline): MNHEY, SMNVEV (reference sequence). The CDR3 is made up of 16 amino acids. For the CDR3, the DNA is TGTGCCAGCAGTACCTCGGGGCTAGCGGGGGCGGAGACCCAGTACTTC. Encoded protein: CASSTSGLAGAETQYF.

The CDR3 nucleotides read TGTGCCAGCAGTCCATCCCAGGGAGGTGCTTTCTTT. Protein sequence: CASSPSQGGAFF. The V call is TRBV27, the J call TRBJ1-1; maybe TRBD1 (5 bases). Germline loops: CDR1 MNHEY, CDR2 SMNVEV (reference sequence). V lost 5 bases, J lost 11 bases, and 15 bases lay in between. The CDR3 loop spans 12 amino acids.

This sequence joins TRBV19 and TRBJ1-1, with D unresolved. Germline assignment: CDR1 LNHDA and CDR2 SQIVND (reference sequence). Trimming left V 2 bases short and J 0 bases short, with 10 bases between. The CDR3 loop spans 15 amino acids. CDR3 in amino acids: CASSITGQVNTEAFF. CDR3 sequence (DNA): TGTGCCAGTAGTATAACGGGCCAGGTGAACACTGAAGCTTTCTTT.